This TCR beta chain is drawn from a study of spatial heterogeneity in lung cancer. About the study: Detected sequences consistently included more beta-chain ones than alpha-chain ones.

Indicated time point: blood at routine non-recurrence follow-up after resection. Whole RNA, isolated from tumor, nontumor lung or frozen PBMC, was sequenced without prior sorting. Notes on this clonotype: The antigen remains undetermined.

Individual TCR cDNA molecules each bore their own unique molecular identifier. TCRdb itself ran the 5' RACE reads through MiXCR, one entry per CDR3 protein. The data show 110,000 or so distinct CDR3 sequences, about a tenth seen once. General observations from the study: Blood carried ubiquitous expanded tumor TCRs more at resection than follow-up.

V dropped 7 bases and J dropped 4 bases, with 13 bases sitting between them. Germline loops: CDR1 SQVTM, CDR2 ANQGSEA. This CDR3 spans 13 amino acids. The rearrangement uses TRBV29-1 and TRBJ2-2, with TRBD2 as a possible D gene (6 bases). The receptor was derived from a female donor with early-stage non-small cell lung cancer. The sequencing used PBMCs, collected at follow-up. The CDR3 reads CSGRLVVTGELFF. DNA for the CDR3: TGCAGCGGTAGACTAGTGGTCACCGGGGAGCTGTTTTTT.